The 9 T cell receptor beta chains given below trace back to one sample, sequenced in a study of blood T cell repertoires in COVID-19. The method was immunoSEQ multiplex PCR; TCRdb's version includes in-frame clones alone and lacks a portion of them. This table holds about 34,000 clones, 80% found once. The sequencing input was peripheral blood. These receptor sequences come from a woman aged 70 to 79 with acute or convalescent COVID-19.

This clone was seen more than once but under ten times. This CDR3 is CASSQDGVAGDNEQFF. CDR3 nucleotides: TGTGCCAGCAGCCAAGATGGGGTAGCGGGGGACAATGAGCAGTTCTTC. The genes are TRBV4-2 and TRBJ2-1; 9 bases match TRBD2. Trimming at V came to 0 bases and at J to 5 bases, leaving 5 bases not matched to a gene. CDR1 and CDR2 (germline): LGHNA, YNFKEQ. CDR3 length equals 16 residues.

The J gene is TRBJ1-4, the V gene TRBV24-1, with a tentative D call TRBD1 (6 bases). V was cut by 4 bases and J by 5 bases, with 13 bases left in between. The CDR3 extends over 15 amino acids. Germline lookup yields CDR1 KGHDR and CDR2 SFDVKD. CDR3 loop: CATSDRTVGNEKLFF. In DNA form, the CDR3 reads TGTGCCACCAGTGACCGGACAGTTGGGAATGAAAAACTGTTTTTT.

CDR3 nucleotide sequence: TGTGCCAGCAGCCAAGATCCAACGGGAACGTACGAGCAGTACTTC. Translated, it gives CASSQDPTGTYEQYF. The gene calls are TRBV4-2 and TRBJ2-7; D might be TRBD2 (5 bases). Trimming pared 0 bases from V and 4 bases from J, leaving 13 bases between. The CDR3 sequence is 15 residues long. Germline CDR1 is LGHNA and CDR2 is YNFKEQ.

The rearrangement links TRBV5-4 to TRBJ1-1, with D possibly TRBD1 on 5 matching bases. CDR1 is SGHNT and CDR2 is YYREEE in the germline V gene (reference sequence). V was pared by 1 base and J by 1 base, with 8 bases between. The CDR3 consists of 14 residues. CDR3 protein: CASSLRQPNTEAFF. The CDR3 region has the DNA TGTGCCAGCAGCTTGCGACAGCCGAACACTGAAGCTTTCTTT. Full variable domain (outside the CDR3, taken from reference TRBV5-4 and TRBJ1-1): ETGVTQSPTHLIKTRGQQVTLRCSSQSGHNTVSWYQQALGQGPQFIFQYYREEENGRGNFPPRFSGLQFPNYSSELNVNALELDDSALYLCASSLRQPNTEAFFGQGTRLTVV.

The gene calls are TRBV19 and TRBJ1-4; D is perhaps TRBD1 (5 bases). The CDR3 sequence is 14 residues long. Germline assignment: CDR1 LNHDA and CDR2 SQIVND (reference sequence). V gave up 6 bases and J gave up 5 bases, with 13 bases separating them. CDR3 in DNA: TGTGCCAGTAGACTACAGCAGGGAAATGAAAAACTGTTTTTT. Residues: CASRLQQGNEKLFF.

The chain couples TRBV19 to TRBJ2-3; 7 bases are shared with TRBD1. Germline V gene sequence: CDR1 LNHDA, CDR2 SQIVND (reference sequence). This CDR3 contains 16 residues. The junction had 10 bases not matched to a gene; V was cut back by 5 bases and J by 2 bases. The CDR3 DNA reads TGTGCCAGTAGTCCCCTGGACAGGTTGGCCACAGATACGCAGTATTTT. This encodes CASSPLDRLATDTQYF.

The V call is TRBV9, the J call TRBJ2-5; the D gene is possibly TRBD2 (5 bases). V was trimmed by 4 bases and J by 3 bases, leaving 13 bases between them. Germline CDR1 is SGDLS and CDR2 is YYNGEE. The CDR3 has 14 amino acids. This chain's CDR3 is CASSFGLAEETQYF. The CDR3 DNA reads as TGTGCCAGCAGCTTCGGTCTAGCCGAAGAGACCCAGTACTTC.

This clone was found once. J is TRBJ1-2 and V is TRBV5-4; D uncertain. The CDR3 has 15 residues. V shed 1 base and J shed 0 bases, with 10 bases lying between them. Germline loops: CDR1 SGHNT, CDR2 YYREEE (reference sequence). The CDR3 DNA follows: TGTGCCAGCAGCTTGTATGGCGGGTCTAACTATGGCTACACCTTC. Its translation is CASSLYGGSNYGYTF.

The chain uses TRBV5-1 and TRBJ2-7, with D possibly TRBD2 on 6 matching bases. The germline V and J ends were trimmed by 7 bases and 3 bases, with 17 bases remaining between them. This CDR3 contains 14 residues. Germline lookup yields CDR1 SGHRS and CDR2 YFSETQ. CDR3 bases: TGCGCCAGCCGCGCGGAGGGTTCCTTCTACGAGCAGTACTTC. This sequence encodes CASRAEGSFYEQYF.